This T cell receptor beta chain derives from a study of cytomegalovirus exposure and HLA in healthy donors. For the study at large: An earlier analysis identified some 110 million unique TCR beta sequences in approximately 170 million T cells. Study-level points and caveats: When analyzed later, a missense DCLRE1C variant was found to be linked to TCR beta V- and J-gene trimming. Some highly shared sequence variants likely arose as a pipeline artifact. According to a later analysis, most TCR beta chains associated with CMV appeared HLA-restricted.

After removal of 2 bases from V and 6 bases from J, the junction contained 6 bases not matched to a gene. In germline, CDR1 is SGHTA, CDR2 FQGNSA. The CDR3 is 14 residues long. In its sample, this clone was seen once. Its cognate antigen is unknown. The PCR made use of 60 Vbeta and 13 Jbeta primers. TCRdb's copy holds only in-frame clones and misses some; the assay was immunoSEQ multiplex PCR. The repertoire consists of about 140,000 clones, with roughly three quarters occurring once and the leading ten covering about 3.1%. The sequence was obtained from a man between 40 and 49 years old in good health and CMV-seronegative. Sequenced: PBMCs. V usage is TRBV7-2 and J usage is TRBJ1-2; 7 positions match TRBD1. CDR3 in DNA: TGTGCCAGCAGCTTACCTGCACAGGGGAATGGCTACACCTTC. Translating it yields CASSLPAQGNGYTF.